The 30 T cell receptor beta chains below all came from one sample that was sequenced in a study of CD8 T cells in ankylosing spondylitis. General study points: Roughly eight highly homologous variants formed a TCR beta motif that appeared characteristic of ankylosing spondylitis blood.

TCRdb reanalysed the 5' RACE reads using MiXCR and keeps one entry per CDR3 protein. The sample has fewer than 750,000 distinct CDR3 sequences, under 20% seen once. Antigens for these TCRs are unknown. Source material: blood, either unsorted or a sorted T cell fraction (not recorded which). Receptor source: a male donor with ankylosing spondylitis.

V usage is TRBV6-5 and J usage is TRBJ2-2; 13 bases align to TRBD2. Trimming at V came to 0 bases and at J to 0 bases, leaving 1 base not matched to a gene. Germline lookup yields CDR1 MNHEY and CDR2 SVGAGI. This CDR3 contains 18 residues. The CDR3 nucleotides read TGTGCCAGCAGTTACTCGGGACTAGCGGGACCGAACACCGGGGAGCTGTTTTTT. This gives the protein CASSYSGLAGPNTGELFF.

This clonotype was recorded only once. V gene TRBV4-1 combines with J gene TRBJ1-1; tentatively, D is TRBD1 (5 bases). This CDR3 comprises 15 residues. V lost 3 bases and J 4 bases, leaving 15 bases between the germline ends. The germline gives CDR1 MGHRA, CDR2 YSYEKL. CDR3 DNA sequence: TGCGCCAGCAGCCACCCGAAGGCGGGGGTCACTGAAGCTTTCTTT. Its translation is CASSHPKAGVTEAFF.

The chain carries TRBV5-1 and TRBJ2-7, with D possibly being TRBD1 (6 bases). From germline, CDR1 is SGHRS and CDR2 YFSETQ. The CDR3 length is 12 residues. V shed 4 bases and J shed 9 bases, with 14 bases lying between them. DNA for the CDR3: TGCGCCAGCAGCGATGCTACAGGGCTGCAGTACTTC. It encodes CASSDATGLQYF.

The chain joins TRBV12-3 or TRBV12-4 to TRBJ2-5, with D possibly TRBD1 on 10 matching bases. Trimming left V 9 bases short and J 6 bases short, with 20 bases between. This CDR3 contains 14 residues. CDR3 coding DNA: TGTGCCAGTTCCCTAGCGGGACAGGGGAAGACCCAGTACTTC. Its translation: CASSLAGQGKTQYF.

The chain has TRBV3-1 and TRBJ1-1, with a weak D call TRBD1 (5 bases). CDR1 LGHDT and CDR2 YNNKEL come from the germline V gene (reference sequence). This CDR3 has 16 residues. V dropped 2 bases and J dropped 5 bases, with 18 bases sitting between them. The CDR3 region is CASSQSWGGTFTEAFF. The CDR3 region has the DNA TGTGCCAGCAGCCAATCATGGGGGGGAACTTTTACTGAAGCTTTCTTT.

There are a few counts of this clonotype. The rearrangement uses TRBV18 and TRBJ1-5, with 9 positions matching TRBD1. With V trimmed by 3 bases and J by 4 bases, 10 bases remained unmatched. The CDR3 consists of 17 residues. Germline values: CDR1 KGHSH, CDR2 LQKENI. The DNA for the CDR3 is TGTGCCAGCTCACCGGGGAGCCCGGGACAGGGTAATCAGCCCCAGCATTTT. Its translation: CASSPGSPGQGNQPQHF.

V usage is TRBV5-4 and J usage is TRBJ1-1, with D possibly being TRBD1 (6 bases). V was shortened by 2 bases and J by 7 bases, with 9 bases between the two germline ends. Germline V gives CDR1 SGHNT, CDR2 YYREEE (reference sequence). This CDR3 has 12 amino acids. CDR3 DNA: TGTGCCAGCAGCTTCGGACAGCTTGAAGCTTTCTTT. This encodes CASSFGQLEAFF.

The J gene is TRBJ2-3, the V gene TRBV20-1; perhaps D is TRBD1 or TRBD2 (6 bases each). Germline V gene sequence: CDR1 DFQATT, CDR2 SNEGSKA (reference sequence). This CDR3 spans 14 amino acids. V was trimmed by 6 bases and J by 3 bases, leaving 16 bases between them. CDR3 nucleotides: TGCAGTGCGACGGGGGCCCGGGGGACAGATACGCAGTATTTT. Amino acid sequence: CSATGARGTDTQYF.

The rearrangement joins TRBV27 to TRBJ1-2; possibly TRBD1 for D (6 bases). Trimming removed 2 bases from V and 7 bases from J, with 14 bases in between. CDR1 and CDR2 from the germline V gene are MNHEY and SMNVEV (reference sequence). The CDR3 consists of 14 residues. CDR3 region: CASSLGGREGGYTF. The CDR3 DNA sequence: TGTGCCAGCAGTTTAGGGGGCCGGGAAGGTGGCTACACCTTC.

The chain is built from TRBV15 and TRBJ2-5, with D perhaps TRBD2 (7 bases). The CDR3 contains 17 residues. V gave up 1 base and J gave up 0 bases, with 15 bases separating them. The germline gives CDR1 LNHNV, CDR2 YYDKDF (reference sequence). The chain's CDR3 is CATSRVAGATYQETQYF. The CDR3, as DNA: TGTGCCACCAGCAGAGTTGCGGGGGCGACGTACCAAGAGACCCAGTACTTC.

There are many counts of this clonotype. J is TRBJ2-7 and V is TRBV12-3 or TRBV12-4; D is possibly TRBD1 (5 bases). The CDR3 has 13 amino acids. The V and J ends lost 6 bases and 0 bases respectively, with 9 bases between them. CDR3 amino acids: CASSPDSSYEQYF. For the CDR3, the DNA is TGTGCCAGCAGCCCCGACAGCTCCTACGAGCAGTACTTC.

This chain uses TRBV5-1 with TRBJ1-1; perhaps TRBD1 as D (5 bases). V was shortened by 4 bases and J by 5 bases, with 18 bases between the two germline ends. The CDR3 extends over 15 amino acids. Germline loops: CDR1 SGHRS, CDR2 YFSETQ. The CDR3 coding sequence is TGCGCCAGCAGCCGGATGGGGCCGGGACTTACTGAAGCTTTCTTT. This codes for CASSRMGPGLTEAFF.

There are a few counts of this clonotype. This CDR3 is CASSYSDRGRSSPLHF. In DNA, the CDR3 is TGTGCCAGCAGTTACTCGGACAGGGGTAGGAGTTCACCCCTCCACTTT. The chain is built from TRBV6-5 and TRBJ1-6, with 9 positions matching TRBD1. This CDR3 has 16 amino acids. Trimming took 0 bases from V and 9 from J; bases not matched to a gene: 6. Germline V lookup: CDR1 MNHEY, CDR2 SVGAGI.

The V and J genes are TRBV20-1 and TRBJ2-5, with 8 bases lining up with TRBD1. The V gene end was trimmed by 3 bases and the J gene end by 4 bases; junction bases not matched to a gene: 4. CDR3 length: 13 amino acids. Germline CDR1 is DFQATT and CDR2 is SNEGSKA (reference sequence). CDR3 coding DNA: TGCAGTGCTAGGCAGGGGGCGGGAGAGACCCAGTACTTC. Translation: CSARQGAGETQYF.

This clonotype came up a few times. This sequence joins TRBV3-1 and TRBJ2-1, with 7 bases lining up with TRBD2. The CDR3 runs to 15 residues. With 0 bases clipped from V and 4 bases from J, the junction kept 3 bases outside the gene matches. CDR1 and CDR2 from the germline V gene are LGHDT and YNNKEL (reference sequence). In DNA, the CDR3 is TGTGCCAGCAGCCAAGATGGGGGAGGGTACAATGAGCAGTTCTTC. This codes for CASSQDGGGYNEQFF.

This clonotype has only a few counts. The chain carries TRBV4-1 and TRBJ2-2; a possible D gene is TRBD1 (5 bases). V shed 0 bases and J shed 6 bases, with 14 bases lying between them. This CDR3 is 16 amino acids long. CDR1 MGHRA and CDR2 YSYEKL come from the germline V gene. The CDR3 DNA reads TGCGCCAGCAGCCAAGAGGGGCTGGGCATGGCCGGGGAGCTGTTTTTT. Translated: CASSQEGLGMAGELFF.

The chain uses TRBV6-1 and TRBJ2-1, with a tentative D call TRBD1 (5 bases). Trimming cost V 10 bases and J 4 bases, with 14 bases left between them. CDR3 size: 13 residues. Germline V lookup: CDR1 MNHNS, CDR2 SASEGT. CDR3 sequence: CATKDKWYNEQFF. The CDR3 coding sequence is TGTGCCACCAAGGACAAGTGGTACAATGAGCAGTTCTTC.

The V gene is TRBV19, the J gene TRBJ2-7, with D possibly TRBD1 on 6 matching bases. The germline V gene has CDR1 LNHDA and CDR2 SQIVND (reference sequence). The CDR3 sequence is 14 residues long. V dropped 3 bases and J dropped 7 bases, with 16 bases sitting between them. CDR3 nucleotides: TGTGCCAGTAGTATCCGGGACATAGGACAAGAGCAGTACTTC. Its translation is CASSIRDIGQEQYF.

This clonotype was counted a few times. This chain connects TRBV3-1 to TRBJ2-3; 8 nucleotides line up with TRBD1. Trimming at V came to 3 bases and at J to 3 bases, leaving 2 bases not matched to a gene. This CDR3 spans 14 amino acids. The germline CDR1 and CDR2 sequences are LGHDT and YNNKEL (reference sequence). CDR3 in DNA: TGTGCCAGCAGCCAGAGACAGGGGACAGATACGCAGTATTTT. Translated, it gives CASSQRQGTDTQYF.

The CDR3 DNA sequence: TGTGCCAGCAGGCAAGGGTACCACTACGAGCAGTACTTC. Its protein is CASRQGYHYEQYF. The chain is built from TRBV27 and TRBJ2-7; no reliable D call. The CDR3 extends over 13 amino acids. V shed 6 bases and J shed 3 bases, with 12 bases lying between them. The germline gives CDR1 MNHEY, CDR2 SMNVEV (reference sequence).

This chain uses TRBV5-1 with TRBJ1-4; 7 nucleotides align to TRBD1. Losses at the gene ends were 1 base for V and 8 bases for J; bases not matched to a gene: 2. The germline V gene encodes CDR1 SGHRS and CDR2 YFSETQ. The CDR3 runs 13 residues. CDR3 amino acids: CASSLTGEEKLFF. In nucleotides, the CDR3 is TGCGCCAGCAGCTTGACAGGGGAGGAAAAACTGTTTTTT. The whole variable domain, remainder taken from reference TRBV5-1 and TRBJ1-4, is KAGVTQTPRYLIKTRGQQVTLSCSPISGHRSVSWYQQTPGQGLQFLFEYFSETQRNKGNFPGRFSGRQFSNSRSEMNVSTLELGDSALYLCASSLTGEEKLFFGSGTQLSVL.

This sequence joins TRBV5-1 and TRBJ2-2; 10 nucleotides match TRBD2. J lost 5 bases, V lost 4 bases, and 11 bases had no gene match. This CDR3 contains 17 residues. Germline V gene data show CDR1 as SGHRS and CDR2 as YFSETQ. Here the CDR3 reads CASSGLAAPFGTGELFF. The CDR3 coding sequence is TGCGCCAGCAGCGGACTAGCGGCCCCGTTTGGGACCGGGGAGCTGTTTTTT.

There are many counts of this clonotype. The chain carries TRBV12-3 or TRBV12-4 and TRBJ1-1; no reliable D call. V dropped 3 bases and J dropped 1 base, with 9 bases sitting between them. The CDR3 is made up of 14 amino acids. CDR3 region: CASSFVLWNTEAFF. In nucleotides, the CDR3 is TGTGCCAGCAGTTTCGTACTCTGGAACACTGAAGCTTTCTTT.

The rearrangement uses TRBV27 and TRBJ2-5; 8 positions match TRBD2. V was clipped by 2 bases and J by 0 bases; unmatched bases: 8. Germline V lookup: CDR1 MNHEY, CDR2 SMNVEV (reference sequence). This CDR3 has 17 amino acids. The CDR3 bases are TGTGCCAGCAGTTTAACTGATAGCGGGGCTAACCAAGAGACCCAGTACTTC. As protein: CASSLTDSGANQETQYF.

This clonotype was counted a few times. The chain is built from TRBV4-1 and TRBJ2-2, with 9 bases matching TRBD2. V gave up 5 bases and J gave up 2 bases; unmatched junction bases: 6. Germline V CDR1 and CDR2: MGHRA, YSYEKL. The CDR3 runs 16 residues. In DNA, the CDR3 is TGCGCCAGCAGCGACCTAGCGGGGACAAACACCGGGGAGCTGTTTTTT. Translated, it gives CASSDLAGTNTGELFF.

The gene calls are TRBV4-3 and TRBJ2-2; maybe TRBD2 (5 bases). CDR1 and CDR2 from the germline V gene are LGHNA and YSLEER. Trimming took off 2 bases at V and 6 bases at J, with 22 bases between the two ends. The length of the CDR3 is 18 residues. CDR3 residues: CASSQKIASPGLAGELFF. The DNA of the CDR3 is TGCGCCAGCAGCCAAAAGATTGCTAGCCCTGGTCTTGCCGGGGAGCTGTTTTTT.

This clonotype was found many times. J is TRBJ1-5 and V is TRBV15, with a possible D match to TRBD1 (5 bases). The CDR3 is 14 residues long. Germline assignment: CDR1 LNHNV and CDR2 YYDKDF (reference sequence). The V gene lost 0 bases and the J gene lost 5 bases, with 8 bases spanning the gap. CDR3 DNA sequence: TGTGCCACCAGCAGAGATTGGGGGGATCAGCCCCAGCATTTT. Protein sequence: CATSRDWGDQPQHF.

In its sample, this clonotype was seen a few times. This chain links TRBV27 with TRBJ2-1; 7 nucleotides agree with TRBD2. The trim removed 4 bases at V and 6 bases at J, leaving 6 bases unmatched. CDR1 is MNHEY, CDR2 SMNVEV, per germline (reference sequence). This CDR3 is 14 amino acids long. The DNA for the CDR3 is TGTGCCAGCAGTTATGGACTAGTCTTCAATGAGCAGTTCTTC. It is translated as CASSYGLVFNEQFF.

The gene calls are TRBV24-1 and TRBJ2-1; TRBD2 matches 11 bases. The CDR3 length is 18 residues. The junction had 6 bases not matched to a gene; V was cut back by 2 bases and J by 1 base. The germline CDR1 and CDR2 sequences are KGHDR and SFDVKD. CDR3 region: CATSDSGLAGGSYNEQFF. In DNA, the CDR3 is TGTGCCACCAGTGATTCTGGGCTAGCGGGAGGATCCTACAATGAGCAGTTCTTC.

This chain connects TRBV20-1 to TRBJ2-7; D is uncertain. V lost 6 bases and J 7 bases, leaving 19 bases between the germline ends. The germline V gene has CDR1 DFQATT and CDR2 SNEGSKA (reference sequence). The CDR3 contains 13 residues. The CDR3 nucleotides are TGCAGTGCACCGGTGGGTGGTCTAGGTGAGCAGTACTTC. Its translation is CSAPVGGLGEQYF.